This is a list of T cell receptor beta chains from one sample in a study of HIV-infected patients and healthy controls. A single record per CDR3 protein comes from TCRdb applying MiXCR to the 5' RACE reads. This table has approximately 12,000 distinct CDR3 sequences, 9.3% appearing once. The sequences come from blood, collected before antiretroviral therapy. Receptors were obtained from an adult with HIV infection. The donor label of this sample is uncertain. Each CDR3 is given with its conserved first and last residue. D genes are given only for firm matches. A row's size may be missing; if present it is once, few, many or a size class.

V gene	clone size	D gene	J gene	CDR3 DNA	CDR3 protein
TRBV12-3/TRBV12-4	many	TRBD1	TRBJ2-5	TGTGCCAGCAGTGTCCTCGGGACAGAAGAGACCCAGTACTTC	CASSVLGTEETQYF
TRBV30	many	TRBD1	TRBJ2-7	TGTGCCTGGAGTGACCGGACAGGGGAAAAGGGGGCCCACGAGCAGTACTTC	CAWSDRTGEKGAHEQYF
TRBV5-6	many	TRBD2	TRBJ2-1	TGTGCCAGCAGCTTTGGACTAGCTGGGTGGAATGAGCAGTTCTTC	CASSFGLAGWNEQFF
TRBV11-2	-	TRBD1	TRBJ2-7	TGTGCCAGCAGCTTAGATTCCGGGACAGCCTACGAGCAGTACTTC	CASSLDSGTAYEQYF
TRBV20-1	many	TRBD1	TRBJ2-7	TGCAGTGCCAAAAACGGAAACAGGGGCCCCTACGAGCAGTACTTC	CSAKNGNRGPYEQYF
TRBV19	-	-	TRBJ1-1	TGTGCCAGTAGTAACAACATATCACCCGAAGCTTTCTTT	CASSNNISPEAFF
TRBV25-1	many	TRBD1	TRBJ2-1	TGTGCCATCACACCTCTGACAGGGGAGCAGTTCTTC	CAITPLTGEQFF
TRBV29-1	many	TRBD2	TRBJ2-5	TGCAGCGTCCTGCTACTAGCGGGGAAAGAGACCCAGTACTTC	CSVLLLAGKETQYF
TRBV29-1	many	-	TRBJ1-5	TGCAGCGTTGTCGGGGAAAGCAATCAGCCCCAGCATTTT	CSVVGESNQPQHF
TRBV30	medium-sized	-	TRBJ2-5	TGTGCCTGGAGTGTGGAGGGGACATTGTACCAAGAGACCCAGTACTTC	CAWSVEGTLYQETQYF
TRBV20-1	medium-sized	-	TRBJ2-1	TGCAGTGCTAGCGAGATTTCCTACAATGAGCAGTTCTTC	CSASEISYNEQFF
TRBV20-1	many	TRBD2	TRBJ2-1	TGCAGTGCTAGCGGACTAGCGGGAGGGCCGGTTATACTAAATGAGCAGTTCTTC	CSASGLAGGPVILNEQFF